This T cell receptor (beta chain) derives from a study of a mutant IDH1 vaccine in newly diagnosed glioma. Study overall: Vaccine dosing followed radiotherapy by 4-6 weeks, or accompanied temozolomide cycles. Prior therapy was radiotherapy, temozolomide, or both; most received both.

Germline CDR1 and CDR2: SGHRS and YFSETQ. The CDR3 totals 14 residues. Assay: immunoSEQ multiplex PCR; the TCRdb copy retains only in-frame clones and omits some. The table lists 45,000 to 70,000 clones, 80% to 85% of them singletons. A remark on this clone: What it recognizes is unknown.

The time point here: week 5, during vaccination. The vaccine gave 300 ug of a 20-mer mutant IDH1 peptide subcutaneously per dose. The study, taken as a whole, reports: Vaccine-induced immune responses occurred in less than 95% of patients.

Material: PBMCs, obtained from a glioma patient whose treatment included an IDH1 peptide vaccine. This chain uses TRBV5-1 with TRBJ2-5, with TRBD1 as a possible D gene (5 bases). Near its end, the DNA agrees better with TRBJ2-7, so the J call may be wrong. The receptor was derived from a young man with glioma. The CDR3 region is CASSLEREGDEQYF. The CDR3, as DNA: TGCGCCAGCAGCTTGGAAAGGGAAGGGGACGAGCAGTACTTC.